These T cell receptor beta chains were read from a single sample in a study of T cell responses to AZD1222 COVID-19 vaccine. Assay used: immunoSEQ multiplex PCR; TCRdb lists only in-frame clones, some missing. This sample has 50,000 to 65,000 clones, with 70% to 90% found just once. Material: peripheral blood, obtained 28 days after the second AZD1222 dose. These receptors were taken from an adult who received the AZD1222 COVID-19 vaccine. The CDR3 runs from the conserved cysteine through the conserved F or W. The D gene is left open where the match is weak. Clone size is given for some rows only: seen once, a few or many times, or a class if the clone is expanded.

j_call v_call clone_size d_call cdr3_aa cdr3_nt
TRBJ2-1 TRBV15 NA NA CATSRGEWDEQFF TGTGCCACCAGCAGGGGGGAGTGGGATGAGCAGTTCTTC
TRBJ1-2 TRBV7-6 NA NA CASSSMGRAGGYTF TGTGCCAGCAGCTCCATGGGGAGGGCGGGCGGCTACACCTTC
TRBJ2-7 TRBV7-2 NA NA CASSLTGQGLNEQYF TGTGCCAGCAGCCTCACGGGGCAGGGCTTAAACGAGCAGTACTTC
TRBJ2-1 TRBV5-4 NA NA CASSLTDEQFF TGTGCCAGCAGCTTGACCGATGAGCAGTTCTTC
TRBJ2-1 TRBV6-2/TRBV6-3 NA NA CASSISGPYNEQFF TGTGCCAGCAGTATTTCGGGCCCCTACAATGAGCAGTTCTTC
TRBJ2-7 TRBV5-4 NA NA CASSLQGVYEQYF TGTGCCAGCAGCCTACAGGGAGTCTACGAGCAGTACTTC
TRBJ1-1 TRBV9 NA NA CASSVVGLGTEAFF TGTGCCAGCAGCGTAGTTGGGTTGGGCACTGAAGCTTTCTTT
TRBJ2-5 TRBV5-1 NA NA CASSRKSLGETQYF TGCGCCAGCAGCCGTAAGTCCTTGGGGGAGACCCAGTACTTC
TRBJ1-6 TRBV4-1 NA NA CASSQWDGGSYNSPLHF TGCGCCAGCAGCCAATGGGACGGTGGTTCCTATAATTCACCCCTCCACTTT
TRBJ1-2 TRBV6-5 NA NA CASSSYRDTGGYTF TGTGCCAGCAGTTCTTACAGGGATACTGGTGGCTACACCTTC
TRBJ2-7 TRBV5-6 NA TRBD2 CASSPLGGSSYEQYF TGTGCCAGCAGCCCCCTAGGCGGGAGCTCCTACGAGCAGTACTTC
TRBJ2-2 TRBV11-3 NA TRBD1 CASSSGQGAYTGELFF TGTGCCAGCAGTTCCGGACAGGGGGCCTACACCGGGGAGCTGTTTTTT
TRBJ2-7 TRBV4-3 NA TRBD1 CASSQAYRGPAYEQYF TGCGCCAGCAGCCAAGCTTACAGGGGACCAGCCTACGAGCAGTACTTC
TRBJ2-3 TRBV4-1 once NA CASSQERWVGTTDTQYF TGCGCCAGCAGCCAAGAAAGATGGGTAGGGACCACAGATACGCAGTATTTT
TRBJ1-1 TRBV5-1 NA NA CASSLEGVTEAFF TGCGCCAGCAGCTTGGAGGGAGTCACTGAAGCTTTCTTT
TRBJ1-1 TRBV12-3/TRBV12-4 NA NA CASTRGQNTEAFF TGTGCCAGCACCAGGGGACAGAACACTGAAGCTTTCTTT
TRBJ1-4 TRBV7-6 NA NA CASSFLRGSNEKLFF TGTGCCAGCAGCTTTCTCAGGGGTTCCAATGAAAAACTGTTTTTT
TRBJ2-7 TRBV6-5 NA NA CASTTSRSYEQYF TGTGCCAGCACGACAAGCCGCTCCTACGAGCAGTACTTC
TRBJ2-3 TRBV15 NA NA CATSRDHPGSSTDTQYF TGTGCCACCAGCAGAGATCATCCGGGATCTAGCACAGATACGCAGTATTTT
TRBJ1-4 TRBV6-5 NA NA CASRPRQSTNEKLFF TGTGCCAGCAGACCTAGACAGTCAACTAATGAAAAACTGTTTTTT
TRBJ1-5 TRBV30 NA NA CAWSVDGNQPQHF TGTGCCTGGAGTGTAGACGGCAATCAGCCCCAGCATTTT
TRBJ2-1 TRBV7-2 few NA CASSFGASSYNEQFF TGTGCCAGCAGCTTCGGGGCTAGCTCCTACAATGAGCAGTTCTTC
TRBJ1-1 TRBV27 NA NA CASSPAMNTEAFF TGTGCCAGCTCCCCGGCTATGAACACTGAAGCTTTCTTT
TRBJ1-6 TRBV7-2 NA NA CATTTSRNSPLHF TGTGCCACCACCACTAGCAGGAATTCACCCCTCCACTTT
TRBJ2-7 TRBV11-2 NA TRBD2 CASSSNSGKNEQYF TGTGCCAGCAGCTCCAATAGCGGGAAAAACGAGCAGTACTTC
TRBJ2-3 TRBV5-4 NA NA CASSNDRGAGITDTQYF TGTGCCAGCAGCAACGACAGGGGAGCGGGGATCACAGATACGCAGTATTTT